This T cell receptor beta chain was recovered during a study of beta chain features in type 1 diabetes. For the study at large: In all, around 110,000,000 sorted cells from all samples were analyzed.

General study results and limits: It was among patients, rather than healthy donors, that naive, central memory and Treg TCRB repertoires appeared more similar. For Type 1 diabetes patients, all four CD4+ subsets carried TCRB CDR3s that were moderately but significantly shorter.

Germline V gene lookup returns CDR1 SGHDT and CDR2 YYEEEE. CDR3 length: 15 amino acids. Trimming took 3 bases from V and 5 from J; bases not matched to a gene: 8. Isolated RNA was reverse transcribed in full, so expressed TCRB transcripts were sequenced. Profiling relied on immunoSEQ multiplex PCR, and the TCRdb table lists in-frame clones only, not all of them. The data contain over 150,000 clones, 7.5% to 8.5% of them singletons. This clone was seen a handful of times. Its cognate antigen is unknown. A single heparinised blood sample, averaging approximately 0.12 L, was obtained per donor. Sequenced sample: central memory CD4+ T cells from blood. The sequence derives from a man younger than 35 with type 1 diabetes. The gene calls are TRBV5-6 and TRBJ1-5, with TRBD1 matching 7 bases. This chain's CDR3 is CASSSLRQGDQPQHF. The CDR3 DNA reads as TGTGCCAGCAGCTCGCTAAGACAGGGAGATCAGCCCCAGCATTTT.